The source of this TCR beta chain is a study of T cells in women clearing cervical HPV infection. Assay used: immunoSEQ multiplex PCR; TCRdb lists only in-frame clones, some missing. The table lists tens of thousands of clones. The CDR3 spans 13 residues. Germline CDR1 SGHRS, CDR2 YFSETQ. Details on this clone: The read ends 3 residues before the CDR3 terminus; that terminus is restored from the germline J gene.

The rearrangement uses TRBV5-1 and TRBJ1-4; possible D gene TRBD1, 6 bases. The receptor was isolated from a woman aged 18 to 75 with a cervical HPV16 infection that either progressed to CIN3+ or cleared (not recorded which). Sequenced material: blood buffy coat. The CDR3 region is CASSPREGGGLFF. CDR3 DNA, as far as it was read: TGCGCCAGCAGCCCCCGGGAAGGGGGAGGA.